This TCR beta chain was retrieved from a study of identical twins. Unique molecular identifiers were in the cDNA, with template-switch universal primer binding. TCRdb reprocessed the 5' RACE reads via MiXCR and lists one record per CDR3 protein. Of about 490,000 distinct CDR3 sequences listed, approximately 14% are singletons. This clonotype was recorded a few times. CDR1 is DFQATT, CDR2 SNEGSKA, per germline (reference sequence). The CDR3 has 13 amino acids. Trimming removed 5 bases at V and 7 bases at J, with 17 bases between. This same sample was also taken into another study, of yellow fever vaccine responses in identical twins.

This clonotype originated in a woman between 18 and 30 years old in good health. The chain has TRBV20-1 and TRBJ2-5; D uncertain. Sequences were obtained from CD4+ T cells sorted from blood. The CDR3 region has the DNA TGCAGTGCTTTTCCCCGAGTGCTTGGGACCCAGTACTTC. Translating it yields CSAFPRVLGTQYF.